This T cell receptor (beta chain) was found in a study of T-cell reconstitution after alpha-beta-depleted transplantation in children. Unique molecular identifiers were used in preparing the TCRbeta library. A single record per CDR3 protein comes from TCRdb applying MiXCR to the PCR reads. The data contain approximately 980,000 distinct CDR3 sequences, less than 30% of them seen just once; the ten biggest clones take up more than 25%. The table lists this clonotype with a few counts. What it binds is not known. V gave up 5 bases and J gave up 5 bases, with 9 bases separating them. The CDR3 has 13 residues. Overall study findings and caveats: Reportedly, only several hundred clones from non-depleted graft cells drove alpha-beta T-cell counts at about two months.

Material: PBMCs, mostly from graft donor cells, obtained 360 days after TCRalphabeta/CD19-depleted stem cell transplant. This sequence joins TRBV12-3 or TRBV12-4 and TRBJ2-2; maybe TRBD1 (6 bases). The clonotype was recovered from a boy under two years old who had a stem cell transplant for SCID, so the T cells may come from the graft donor. In DNA, the CDR3 is TGTGCCAGCAGTCAGACAGGAACCGGGGAGCTGTTTTTT. It specifies CASSQTGTGELFF.